This T cell receptor (beta chain) comes out of a study of post-analysis software for immune sequencing data. Whole-study results and caveats: There were about five TRBV segments more frequent in patients than controls, and TRBV5-6, TRBV5-1 and TRBV20-1 were among them.

As concerns this clonotype: Antigen: not known.

The library was made from cDNA and included unique molecular identifiers. Once roughly 0.9 to 10 million T cells were used, roughly 0.5 million cDNA molecules resulted. One entry per CDR3 protein, called by TCRdb with MiXCR from the PCR reads. The data show hundreds of thousands of distinct CDR3 sequences, about 57% seen once. V dropped 5 bases and J dropped 3; count of bases not matched to a gene: 6. The V gene's germline CDR1 is ENHRY and CDR2 SYGVKD. The CDR3 spans 14 residues. The source material was blood. This clonotype originated in a girl between 5 and 17 years old with multiple sclerosis. V usage is TRBV10-3 and J usage is TRBJ1-1, with 7 bases lining up with TRBD1. Here the CDR3 reads CAISIRDRDTEAFF. In DNA form, the CDR3 reads TGTGCCATCAGTATCCGGGACAGAGACACTGAAGCTTTCTTT.